Below, 20 T cell receptor beta chains from the same sample are listed, as sequenced in a study of vaccination effects on CD4 cells after COVID-19. Clones were sequenced by immunoSEQ multiplex PCR, and TCRdb holds only the in-frame ones, with some missing. The table has 50,000 to 70,000 clones, more than 60% seen once. The culture ran for roughly 10 days before CD4+ T cells were isolated. Participants completed two doses of the BNT162b2 or mRNA-1273 vaccine. No antigen has been assigned to these receptors. The sample consisted of CD4+ T cells from PBMCs cultured without peptide, taken after COVID-19 vaccination. These TCRs come from a human donor who received a COVID-19 vaccine.

This chain connects TRBV24-1 to TRBJ2-3; D not resolved. Germline assignment: CDR1 KGHDR and CDR2 SFDVKD. This CDR3 has 13 amino acids. Trimming stripped 4 bases from V and 0 bases from J, with 4 bases between. The CDR3 DNA reads TGTGCCACCAGTGAATACAGCACAGATACGCAGTATTTT. Amino acid sequence: CATSEYSTDTQYF.

This clone has a single count. This chain's CDR3 is CASSHRRNEKLFF. CDR3 DNA sequence: TGTGCCAGCAGCCATAGGCGGAATGAAAAACTGTTTTTT. The V call is TRBV14, the J call TRBJ1-4; D gene unclear. The V end lost 3 bases, the J end lost 5 bases, and 7 bases lay between the germline ends. This CDR3 has 13 amino acids. The germline CDR1 and CDR2 sequences are SGHDN and FVKESK.

The CDR3 nucleotides are TGTGCCAGCAAGACAAGGAACACCGGGGAGCTGTTTTTT. It encodes CASKTRNTGELFF. This chain uses TRBV25-1 with TRBJ2-2; D gene ambiguous. Germline CDR1 is MGHDK and CDR2 is SYGVNS. The CDR3 has 13 amino acids. Deletions cut 7 bases from V and 1 base from J, with 7 bases between.

The chain couples TRBV5-1 to TRBJ1-4; D might be TRBD1 (5 bases). The V gene's germline CDR1 is SGHRS and CDR2 YFSETQ. V lost 5 bases, J lost 3 bases, and 8 bases lay in between. This CDR3 comprises 13 residues. CDR3 region: CASRRDPNEKLFF. DNA of the CDR3: TGCGCCAGCAGGAGGGACCCTAATGAAAAACTGTTTTTT.

The chain combines TRBV2 with TRBJ2-3; 10 positions agree with TRBD1. The CDR3 totals 16 residues. After removal of 5 bases from V and 1 base from J, the junction contained 6 bases not matched to a gene. Germline V lookup: CDR1 SNHLY, CDR2 FYNNEI. CDR3 nucleotide sequence: TGTGCCAGCAGTTTTTTCGGGACAGGGGGCACAGATACGCAGTATTTT. Protein product: CASSFFGTGGTDTQYF.

This clone was detected only once. The gene calls are TRBV28 and TRBJ2-7, with TRBD1 as a possible D gene (5 bases). Germline CDR1 reads MDHEN; CDR2 reads SYDVKM. The CDR3 contains 13 residues. Trimming stripped 5 bases from V and 1 base from J, with 9 bases between. The chain's CDR3 is CASSPRQSYEQYV. The CDR3 bases are TGTGCCAGCAGTCCCAGACAGTCCTACGAGCAGTACGTC.

The V gene is TRBV2, the J gene TRBJ2-1, with D tentatively TRBD1 or TRBD2 (5 bases each). The germline gives CDR1 SNHLY, CDR2 FYNNEI. Trimming shortened V by 6 bases and J by 5 bases, and 11 bases separated the two germline ends. The CDR3 extends over 13 amino acids. This CDR3 reads CASRAGTHNEQFF. In DNA form, the CDR3 reads TGTGCCAGCAGAGCCGGGACCCACAATGAGCAGTTCTTC.

The chain employs TRBV11-2 and TRBJ2-3; TRBD2 agrees at 10 bases. There are 15 residues in the CDR3. CDR1 and CDR2 (germline): SGHAT, FQNNGV. The junction had 2 bases not matched to a gene; V was cut back by 3 bases and J by 2 bases. CDR3 amino acids: CASSFSGGTTDTQYF. CDR3 bases: TGTGCCAGCAGCTTTAGCGGGGGGACCACAGATACGCAGTATTTT.

The chain joins TRBV25-1 to TRBJ2-4; D is unclear. The CDR3 length is 13 residues. The germline V and J ends were trimmed by 3 bases and 1 base, with 4 bases remaining between them. CDR1 MGHDK and CDR2 SYGVNS come from the germline V gene. The CDR3: CASSDRAKNIQYF. The CDR3 region has the DNA TGTGCCAGCAGTGACAGGGCCAAAAACATTCAGTACTTC.

In this sample, this clone turned up a few times. The chain couples TRBV5-1 to TRBJ2-2; TRBD1 aligns across 10 bases. The CDR3 is 14 residues long. Germline loops: CDR1 SGHRS, CDR2 YFSETQ. Trimming cost V 4 bases and J 6 bases; bases outside gene matches: 3. The CDR3 DNA reads TGCGCCAGCAGCCTCGGACAGGGGGCCGGGGAGCTGTTTTTT. Protein sequence: CASSLGQGAGELFF.

The chain recombines TRBV9 with TRBJ1-3; D remains ambiguous. This CDR3 is 14 amino acids long. V lost 0 bases, J lost 0 bases, and 4 bases lay in between. In germline, CDR1 is SGDLS, CDR2 YYNGEE. This chain's CDR3 is CASSVGISGNTIYF. The CDR3 coding sequence is TGTGCCAGCAGCGTAGGCATCTCTGGAAACACCATATATTTT. The whole variable domain, remainder taken from reference TRBV9 and TRBJ1-3, is DSGVTQTPKHLITATGQRVTLRCSPRSGDLSVYWYQQSLDQGLQFLIQYYNGEERAKGNILERFSAQQFPDLHSELNLSSLELGDSALYFCASSVGISGNTIYFGEGSWLTVV.

The chain recombines TRBV13 with TRBJ2-1; the D gene is possibly TRBD2 (6 bases). This CDR3 contains 16 residues. V was pared by 2 bases and J by 0 bases, with 11 bases between. The germline V gene has CDR1 PRHDT and CDR2 FYEKMQ (reference sequence). CDR3 loop: CASSLMGGRSYNEQFF. CDR3 coding DNA: TGTGCCAGCAGCTTAATGGGGGGTCGCTCCTACAATGAGCAGTTCTTC.

In its sample, this clone was seen once. The chain carries TRBV29-1 and TRBJ1-2; TRBD1 is a possible D gene (5 bases). The germline V and J ends were trimmed by 4 bases and 3 bases, with 9 bases remaining between them. The CDR3 consists of 12 residues. Germline V lookup: CDR1 SQVTM, CDR2 ANQGSEA. The CDR3 loop is CSVGQGDYGYTF. CDR3 coding DNA: TGCAGCGTTGGGCAGGGAGACTATGGCTACACCTTC.

This clone occurred a few times. The chain recombines TRBV11-2 with TRBJ1-6; 9 nucleotides match TRBD1. In germline, CDR1 is SGHAT, CDR2 FQNNGV. V shed 6 bases, J shed 6 bases, and the junction held 0 bases outside the gene matches. CDR3 length equals 13 residues. CDR3 loop: CASRGQGNSPLHF. The CDR3 DNA sequence: TGTGCCAGCAGGGGACAGGGTAATTCACCCCTCCACTTT.

The V and J genes are TRBV18 and TRBJ2-1, with a tentative D call TRBD1 (6 bases). The CDR3 sequence is 14 residues long. Germline loops: CDR1 KGHSH, CDR2 LQKENI. V lost 6 bases and J lost 5, with 14 bases in between. CDR3 in amino acids: CASSDRWGDNEQFF. In DNA, the CDR3 is TGTGCCAGCTCCGACAGGTGGGGAGACAATGAGCAGTTCTTC. Complete variable domain (other parts from reference TRBV18 and TRBJ2-1): NAGVMQNPRHLVRRRGQEARLRCSPMKGHSHVYWYRQLPEEGLKFMVYLQKENIIDESGMPKERFSAEFPKEGPSILRIQQVVRGDSAAYFCASSDRWGDNEQFFGPGTRLTVL.

The chain couples TRBV19 to TRBJ2-2, with D possibly TRBD2 on 5 matching bases. The CDR3 sequence is 14 residues long. Per the germline V gene, CDR1 is LNHDA and CDR2 is SQIVND (reference sequence). Trimming shortened V by 5 bases and J by 5 bases, and 12 bases separated the two germline ends. The CDR3 protein is CASSPPGRTGELFF. Written as DNA, the CDR3 is TGTGCCAGTAGTCCCCCGGGGAGAACCGGGGAGCTGTTTTTT.

The chain uses TRBV5-5 and TRBJ2-6, with D uncertain. Looked up from germline, CDR1 is SGHKS and CDR2 is YYEKEE (reference sequence). This CDR3 comprises 16 residues. V lost 4 bases to trimming and J lost 1 base, with 12 bases between them. In nucleotides, the CDR3 is TGTGCCAGCAGCGTAAATACGGCGTCTGGGGCCAACGTCCTGACTTTC. Amino acid sequence: CASSVNTASGANVLTF. The full variable domain, completed using reference TRBV5-5 and TRBJ2-6, is DAGVTQSPTHLIKTRGQQVTLRCSPISGHKSVSWYQQVLGQGPQFIFQYYEKEERGRGNFPDRFSARQFPNYSSELNVNALLLGDSALYLCASSVNTASGANVLTFGAGSRLTVL.

The chain recombines TRBV7-2 with TRBJ2-2, with D maybe TRBD1 (6 bases). The V gene lost 5 bases and the J gene lost 4 bases, with 20 bases spanning the gap. The germline V gene has CDR1 SGHTA and CDR2 FQGNSA. The CDR3 covers 17 residues. DNA of the CDR3: TGTGCCAGCAGCCCGCACACGGCAGGGGCGGGCACCGGGGAGCTGTTTTTT. Its protein product is CASSPHTAGAGTGELFF.

This chain uses TRBV6-4 with TRBJ2-4; 8 bases agree with TRBD1. Per germline, CDR1 MRHNA and CDR2 SNTAGT. The CDR3 contains 15 residues. The trim removed 6 bases at V and 0 bases at J, leaving 4 bases unmatched. The DNA for the CDR3 is TGTGCCAGCAGACCGGGACAGGTAGCCAAAAACATTCAGTACTTC. Protein sequence: CASRPGQVAKNIQYF.

This chain links TRBV24-1 with TRBJ2-3, with D perhaps assigned TRBD1 or TRBD2 (5 bases each). Per germline, CDR1 KGHDR and CDR2 SFDVKD. There are 15 residues in the CDR3. Trimming took off 3 bases at V and 0 bases at J, with 9 bases between the two ends. DNA for the CDR3: TGTGCCACCAGTGATCGGGACCGTAGCACAGATACGCAGTATTTT. Translation gives CATSDRDRSTDTQYF.